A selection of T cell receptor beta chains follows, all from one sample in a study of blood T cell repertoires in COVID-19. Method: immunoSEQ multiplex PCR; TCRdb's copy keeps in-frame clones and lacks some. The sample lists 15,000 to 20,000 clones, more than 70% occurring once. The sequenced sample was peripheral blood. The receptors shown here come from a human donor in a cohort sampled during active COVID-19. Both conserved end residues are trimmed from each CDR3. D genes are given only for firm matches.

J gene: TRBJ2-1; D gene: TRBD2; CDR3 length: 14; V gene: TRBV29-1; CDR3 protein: SVGIAGDDSHNEQF
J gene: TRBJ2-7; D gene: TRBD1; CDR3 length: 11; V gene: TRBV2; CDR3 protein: ASTWTGAAEQY
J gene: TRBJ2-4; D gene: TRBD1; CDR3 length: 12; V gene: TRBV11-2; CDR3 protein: ASSPTRRGNIQY
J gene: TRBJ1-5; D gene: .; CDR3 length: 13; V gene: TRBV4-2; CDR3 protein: ASSQYRESNQPQH
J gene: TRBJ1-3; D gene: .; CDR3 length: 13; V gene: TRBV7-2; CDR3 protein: ASSPDSNSGNTIY
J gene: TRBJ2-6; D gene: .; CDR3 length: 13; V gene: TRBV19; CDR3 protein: ARDWGGAGANVLT
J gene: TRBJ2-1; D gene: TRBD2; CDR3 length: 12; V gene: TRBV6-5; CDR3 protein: VSSSYGLVHEQF
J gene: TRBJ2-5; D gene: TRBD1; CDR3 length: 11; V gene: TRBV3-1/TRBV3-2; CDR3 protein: ASSPGTGETQY
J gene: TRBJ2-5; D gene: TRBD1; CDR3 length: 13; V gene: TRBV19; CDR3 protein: ASSIAGTGQETQY
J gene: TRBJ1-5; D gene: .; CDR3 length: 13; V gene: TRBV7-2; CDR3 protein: ASSFSSQNNQPQH
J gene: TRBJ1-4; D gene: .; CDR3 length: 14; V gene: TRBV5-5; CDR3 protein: ASSLEGTGINEKLF
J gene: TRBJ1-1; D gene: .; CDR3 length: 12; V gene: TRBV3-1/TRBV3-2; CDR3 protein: ASSQDNRAGGAF
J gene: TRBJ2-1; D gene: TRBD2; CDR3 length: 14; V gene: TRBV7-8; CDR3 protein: ASSLEASGGYNEQF
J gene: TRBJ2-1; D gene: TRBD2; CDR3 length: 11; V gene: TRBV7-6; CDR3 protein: ASSLATSGEQF
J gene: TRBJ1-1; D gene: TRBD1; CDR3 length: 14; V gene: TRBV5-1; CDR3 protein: ASSLGPKQGRTEAF
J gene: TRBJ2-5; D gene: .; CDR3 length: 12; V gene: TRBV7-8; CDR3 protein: ASSLGTAQETQY
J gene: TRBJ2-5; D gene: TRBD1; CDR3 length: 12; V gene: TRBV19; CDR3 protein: ASSTGQGRETQY
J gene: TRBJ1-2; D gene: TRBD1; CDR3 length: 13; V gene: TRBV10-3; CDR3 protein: ATGTGDPANYGYT
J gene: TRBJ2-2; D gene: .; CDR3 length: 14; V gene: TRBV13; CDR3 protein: ASSARTRRYTGELF
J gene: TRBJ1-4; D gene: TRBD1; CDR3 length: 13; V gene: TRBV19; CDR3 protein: ASSKTDRGNEKLF
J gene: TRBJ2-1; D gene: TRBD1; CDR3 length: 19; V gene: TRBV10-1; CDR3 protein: ASSTNTGTGGFQIALDEQF
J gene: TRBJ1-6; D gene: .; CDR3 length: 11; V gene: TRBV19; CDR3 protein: ASRGAGNSPLH
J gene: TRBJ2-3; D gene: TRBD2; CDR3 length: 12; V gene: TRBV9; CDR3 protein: ASSLAGGGNTQY
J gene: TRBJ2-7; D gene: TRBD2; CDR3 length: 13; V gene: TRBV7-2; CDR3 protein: ASSRPSGGAGEQY
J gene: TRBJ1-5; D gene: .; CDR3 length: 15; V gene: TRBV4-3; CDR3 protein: ASSQDRTESSNQPQH
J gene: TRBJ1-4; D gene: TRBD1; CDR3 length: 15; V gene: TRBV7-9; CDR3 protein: ASSLSQGAQTNEKLF
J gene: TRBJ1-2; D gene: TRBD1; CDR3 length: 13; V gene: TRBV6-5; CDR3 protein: ASSPSTGTGAGYT
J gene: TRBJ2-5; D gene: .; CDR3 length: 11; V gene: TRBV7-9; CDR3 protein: ASSFPNQETQY
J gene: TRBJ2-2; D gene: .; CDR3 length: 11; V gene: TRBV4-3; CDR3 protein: ASSQAGTGELF
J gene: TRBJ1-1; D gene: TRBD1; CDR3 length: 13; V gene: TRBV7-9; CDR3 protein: ASSPQTGEDTEAF
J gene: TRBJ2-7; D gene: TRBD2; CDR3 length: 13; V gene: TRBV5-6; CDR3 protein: ASTHGQRGAYEQY
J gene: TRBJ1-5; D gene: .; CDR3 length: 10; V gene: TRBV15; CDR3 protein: ATGTPNQPQH
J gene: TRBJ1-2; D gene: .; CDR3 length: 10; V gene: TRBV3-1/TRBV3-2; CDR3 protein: ASSQGEYGYT
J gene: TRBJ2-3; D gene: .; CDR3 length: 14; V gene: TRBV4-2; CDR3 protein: ASSQPLTGGTDTQY
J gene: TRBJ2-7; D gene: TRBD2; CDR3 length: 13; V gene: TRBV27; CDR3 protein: ASSYRGGSSYEQY
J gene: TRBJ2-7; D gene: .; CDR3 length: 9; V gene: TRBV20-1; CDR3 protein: SARSGFEQY
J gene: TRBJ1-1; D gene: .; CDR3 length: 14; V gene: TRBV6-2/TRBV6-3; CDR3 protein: ASSYFFLGGDTEAF
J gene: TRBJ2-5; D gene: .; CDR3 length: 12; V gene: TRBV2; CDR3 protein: ASSEGTRSPSQY
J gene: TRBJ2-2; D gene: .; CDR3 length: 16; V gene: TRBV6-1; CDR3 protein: ASSETLLGSAHTGELF
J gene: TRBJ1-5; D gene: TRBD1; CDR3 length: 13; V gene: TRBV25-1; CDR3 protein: ASSESGTVGQPQH
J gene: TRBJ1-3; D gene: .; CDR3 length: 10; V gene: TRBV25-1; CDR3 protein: ASFGRENTIY
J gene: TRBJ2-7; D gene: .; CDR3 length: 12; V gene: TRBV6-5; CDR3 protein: ASRLQVLNYEQY
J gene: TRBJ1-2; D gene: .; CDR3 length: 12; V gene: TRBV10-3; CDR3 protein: AISESYRDYGYT
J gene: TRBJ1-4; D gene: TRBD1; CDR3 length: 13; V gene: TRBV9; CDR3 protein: ASSPPTGGVEKLF
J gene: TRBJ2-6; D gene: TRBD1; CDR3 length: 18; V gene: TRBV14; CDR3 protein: ASSHSLRTGPDSGANVLT
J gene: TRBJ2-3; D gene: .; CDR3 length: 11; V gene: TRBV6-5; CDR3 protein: ASGRGYTDTQY
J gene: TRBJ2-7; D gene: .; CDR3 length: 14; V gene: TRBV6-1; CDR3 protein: ASSVGRGASSYEQY
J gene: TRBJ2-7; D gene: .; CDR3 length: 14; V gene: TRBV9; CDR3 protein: ASSPGGGQVIYEQY
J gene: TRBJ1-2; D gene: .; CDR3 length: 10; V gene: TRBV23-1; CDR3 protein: ASSETDYGYT
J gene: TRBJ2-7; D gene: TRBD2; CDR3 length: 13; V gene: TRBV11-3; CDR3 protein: ASSSRTSGAYEQY
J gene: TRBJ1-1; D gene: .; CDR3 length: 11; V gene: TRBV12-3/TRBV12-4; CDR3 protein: ATGSQLNTEAF
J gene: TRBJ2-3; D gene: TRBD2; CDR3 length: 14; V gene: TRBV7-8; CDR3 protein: ASSRLAGGTTDTQY
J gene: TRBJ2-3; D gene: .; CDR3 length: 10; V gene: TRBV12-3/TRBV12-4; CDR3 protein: ASSRQTDTQY
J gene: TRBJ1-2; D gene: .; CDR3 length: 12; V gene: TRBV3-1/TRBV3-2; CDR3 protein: ASSPGHPEGGYT
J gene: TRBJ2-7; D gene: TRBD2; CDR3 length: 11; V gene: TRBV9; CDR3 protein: ASSVAGGTEQY
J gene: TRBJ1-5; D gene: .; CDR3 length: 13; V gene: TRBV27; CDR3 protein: ASSPDRWGNQPQH